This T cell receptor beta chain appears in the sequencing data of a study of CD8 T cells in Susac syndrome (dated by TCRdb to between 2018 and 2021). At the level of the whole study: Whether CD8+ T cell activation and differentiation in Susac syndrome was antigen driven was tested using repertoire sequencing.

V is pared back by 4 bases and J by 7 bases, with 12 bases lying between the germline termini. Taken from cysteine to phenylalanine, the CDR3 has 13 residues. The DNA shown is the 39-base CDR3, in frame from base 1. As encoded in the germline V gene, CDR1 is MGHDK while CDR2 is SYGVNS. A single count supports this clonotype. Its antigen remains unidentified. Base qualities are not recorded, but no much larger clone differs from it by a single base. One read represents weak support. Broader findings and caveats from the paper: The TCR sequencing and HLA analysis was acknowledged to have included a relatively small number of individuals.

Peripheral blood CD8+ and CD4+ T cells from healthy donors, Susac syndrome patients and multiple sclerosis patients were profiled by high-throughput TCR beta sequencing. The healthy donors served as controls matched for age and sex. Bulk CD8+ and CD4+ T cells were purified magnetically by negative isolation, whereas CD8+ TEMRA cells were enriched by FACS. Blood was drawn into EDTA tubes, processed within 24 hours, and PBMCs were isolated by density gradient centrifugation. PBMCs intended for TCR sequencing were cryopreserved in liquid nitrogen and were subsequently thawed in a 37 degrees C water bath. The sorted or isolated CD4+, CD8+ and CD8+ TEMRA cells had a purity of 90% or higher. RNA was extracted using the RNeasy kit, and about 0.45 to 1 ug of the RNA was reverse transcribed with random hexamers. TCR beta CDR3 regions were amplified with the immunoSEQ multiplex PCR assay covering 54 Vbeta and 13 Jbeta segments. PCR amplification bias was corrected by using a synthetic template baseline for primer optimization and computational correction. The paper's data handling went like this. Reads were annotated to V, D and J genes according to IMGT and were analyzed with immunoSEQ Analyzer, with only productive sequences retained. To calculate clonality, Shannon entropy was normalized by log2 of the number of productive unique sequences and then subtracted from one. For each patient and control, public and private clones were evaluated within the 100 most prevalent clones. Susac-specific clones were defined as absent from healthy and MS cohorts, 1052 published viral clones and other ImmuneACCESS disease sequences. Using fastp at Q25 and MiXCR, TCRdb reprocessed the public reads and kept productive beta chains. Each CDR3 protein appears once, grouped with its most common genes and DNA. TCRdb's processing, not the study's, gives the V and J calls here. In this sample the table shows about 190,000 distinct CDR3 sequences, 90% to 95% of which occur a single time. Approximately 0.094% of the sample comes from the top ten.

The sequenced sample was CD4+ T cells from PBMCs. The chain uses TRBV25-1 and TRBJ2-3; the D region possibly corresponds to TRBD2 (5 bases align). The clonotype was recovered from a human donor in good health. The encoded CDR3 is CASSASSGNTQYF. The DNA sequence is TGTGCCAGCAGTGCCTCGAGCGGAAATACGCAGTATTTT.